The 15 T cell receptor beta chains presented below share a single source sample, sequenced in a study of identical twins. Each CDR3 protein gets one entry after TCRdb re-called the 5' RACE reads with MiXCR. The sample shows some 1,700,000 distinct CDR3 sequences, under 35% of them seen only once. The specimen was cord blood. These receptors came from a newborn girl in good health.

There are a few counts of this clonotype. J is TRBJ2-1 and V is TRBV20-1; D may be TRBD2 (5 bases). The CDR3 is 14 amino acids. Germline V gives CDR1 DFQATT, CDR2 SNEGSKA (reference sequence). Deletions cut 2 bases from V and 3 bases from J, with 11 bases between. CDR3 sequence reads: CSARPSYVYNEQFF. In DNA form, the CDR3 reads TGCAGTGCTAGACCTAGCTATGTCTACAATGAGCAGTTCTTC.

V gene TRBV2 combines with J gene TRBJ1-4; D is ambiguous. CDR3 length: 14 amino acids. Deletions cut 3 bases from V and 4 bases from J, with 9 bases between. Germline lookup yields CDR1 SNHLY and CDR2 FYNNEI. The CDR3 coding sequence is TGTGCCAGCAGTGAGAGCAAGGGTAATGAAAAACTGTTTTTT. This gives the protein CASSESKGNEKLFF.

The V call is TRBV4-2, the J call TRBJ1-4; D not certain. The V end lost 4 bases, the J end lost 5 bases, and 14 bases lay between the germline ends. CDR1 and CDR2 (germline): LGHNA, YNFKEQ. This CDR3 has 15 residues. CDR3 sequence reads: CASSPWAGENEKLFF. CDR3 sequence (DNA): TGTGCCAGCAGCCCCTGGGCAGGCGAAAATGAAAAACTGTTTTTT.

This clonotype was seen a single time. The V call is TRBV19, the J call TRBJ2-3; D is perhaps TRBD1 (6 bases). Trimming left V 3 bases short and J 10 bases short, with 11 bases between. This CDR3 is 12 amino acids long. Germline CDR1 is LNHDA and CDR2 is SQIVND (reference sequence). In DNA, the CDR3 is TGTGCCAGTAGTATGATACAGGGCTCGCAGTATTTT. Encoded protein: CASSMIQGSQYF.

The rearrangement links TRBV20-1 to TRBJ2-3; 9 bases agree with TRBD2. The germline gives CDR1 DFQATT, CDR2 SNEGSKA (reference sequence). The J segment lost 3 bases and the V segment lost 6 bases, leaving 10 bases of the junction unmatched. This CDR3 spans 15 amino acids. The CDR3 DNA follows: TGCAGTGCGGGGGATGCGGGGGGGACGACAGATACGCAGTATTTT. Its translation: CSAGDAGGTTDTQYF.

CDR3 nucleotide sequence: TGCAGTGCCCAGGGACTGACTAGCACAGATACGCAGTATTTT. It encodes CSAQGLTSTDTQYF. The chain joins TRBV20-1 to TRBJ2-3; the D gene is possibly TRBD2 (6 bases). Per the germline V gene, CDR1 is DFQATT and CDR2 is SNEGSKA (reference sequence). CDR3 length: 14 amino acids. Trimming stripped 6 bases from V and 0 bases from J, with 13 bases between.

This chain links TRBV6-2 or TRBV6-3 with TRBJ2-1; D is unresolved. Per the germline V gene, CDR1 is MNHEY and CDR2 is SVGEGT. V gave up 6 bases and J gave up 8 bases, with 17 bases separating them. The CDR3 runs to 14 residues. CDR3 amino acids: CASSSQSASDEQFF. CDR3 in DNA: TGTGCCAGCAGCTCGCAGAGTGCAAGCGATGAGCAGTTCTTC.

This clonotype has only a few counts. The rearrangement joins TRBV24-1 to TRBJ1-2, with a possible D match to TRBD1 (6 bases). V gave up 4 bases and J gave up 3 bases, with 8 bases separating them. Per the germline V gene, CDR1 is KGHDR and CDR2 is SFDVKD. The CDR3 spans 13 residues. The CDR3 DNA is TGTGCCACCAGTGACTCAGGGGACTATGGCTACACCTTC. Residues: CATSDSGDYGYTF.

This clonotype was seen repeatedly, ten times or more. The chain is built from TRBV27 and TRBJ1-2; D is possibly TRBD1 (5 bases). V lost 3 bases, J lost 6 bases, and 11 bases lay in between. The CDR3 runs to 13 residues. Germline CDR1 and CDR2: MNHEY and SMNVEV (reference sequence). The CDR3 DNA reads TGTGCCAGCAGTTTGGCCGGGGCCCATGGCTACACCTTC. It specifies CASSLAGAHGYTF.

The genes are TRBV7-2 and TRBJ2-1; D is unresolved. The germline gives CDR1 SGHTA, CDR2 FQGNSA. V lost 0 bases, J lost 6 bases, and 9 bases lay in between. The CDR3 covers 14 residues. CDR3 residues: CASSLASRTNEQFF. The CDR3 bases are TGTGCCAGCAGCTTAGCGTCCCGTACCAATGAGCAGTTCTTC. The full variable domain, completed using reference TRBV7-2 and TRBJ2-1, is GAGVSQSPSNKVTEKGKDVELRCDPISGHTALYWYRQSLGQGLEFLIYFQGNSAPDKSGLPSDRFSAERTGGSVSTLTIQRTQQEDSAVYLCASSLASRTNEQFFGPGTRLTVL.

The chain has TRBV7-9 and TRBJ2-7, with TRBD1 matching over 8 bases. CDR3 size: 15 residues. Per germline, CDR1 SEHNR and CDR2 FQNEAQ (reference sequence). The V and J ends lost 3 bases and 1 base, in that order; junction bases with no gene match: 5. This CDR3 is CASSFIQGASYEQYF. The CDR3 region has the DNA TGTGCCAGCAGCTTTATTCAGGGGGCATCCTACGAGCAGTACTTC.

This clonotype was seen only once. The rearrangement links TRBV20-1 to TRBJ2-1; 9 bases are shared with TRBD2. The assigned J gene may be wrong: the sequence end matches TRBJ2-7 better. Per germline, CDR1 DFQATT and CDR2 SNEGSKA (reference sequence). CDR3 size: 14 residues. The CDR3 here is CSALTSGAYNEQYF. Written as DNA, the CDR3 is TGCAGTGCTCTGACTAGCGGAGCCTACAATGAGCAGTACTTC.

This clonotype was seen only a few times. The chain uses TRBV27 and TRBJ2-1, with 9 bases that match TRBD2. The CDR3 length is 15 residues. Germline loops: CDR1 MNHEY, CDR2 SMNVEV (reference sequence). J was trimmed by 3 bases and V by 8 bases; bases with no gene match: 8. This CDR3 is CASEGASGNYNEQFF. The CDR3 coding sequence is TGTGCCAGCGAAGGGGCTAGCGGGAACTACAATGAGCAGTTCTTC.

This clonotype has just a few counts. This chain links TRBV20-1 with TRBJ2-3, with 10 positions matching TRBD2. Per germline, CDR1 DFQATT and CDR2 SNEGSKA (reference sequence). Unmatched junction bases numbered 8, after V lost 0 bases and J lost 8 bases. CDR3 length: 15 amino acids. CDR3 bases: TGCAGTGCTAGAGATCAAGCGGGAGGGCCTCGTACGCAGTATTTT. The encoded protein is CSARDQAGGPRTQYF.

This clonotype came up a few times. The chain combines TRBV10-3 with TRBJ2-4, with 10 bases fitting TRBD1. Judging by the DNA end, TRBJ2-7 fits better; the J call may be wrong. The CDR3 loop spans 13 amino acids. Germline-derived CDR1 and CDR2 are ENHRY and SYGVKD. CDR3 region: CAIRGQGNYEQYF. The CDR3 nucleotides are TGTGCCATCAGGGGACAGGGGAATTACGAGCAGTACTTC.